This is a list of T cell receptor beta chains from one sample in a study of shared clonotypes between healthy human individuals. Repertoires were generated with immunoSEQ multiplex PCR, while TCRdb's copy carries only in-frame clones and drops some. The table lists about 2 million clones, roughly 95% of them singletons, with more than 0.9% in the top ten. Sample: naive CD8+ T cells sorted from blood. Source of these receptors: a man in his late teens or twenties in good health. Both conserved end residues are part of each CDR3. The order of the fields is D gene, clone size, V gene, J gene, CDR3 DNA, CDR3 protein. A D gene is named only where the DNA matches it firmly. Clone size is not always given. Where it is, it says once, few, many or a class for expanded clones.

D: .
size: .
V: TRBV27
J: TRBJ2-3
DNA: TGTGCCAGCAGTTACTCAGGGTTGGCAAATACGCAGTATTTT
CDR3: CASSYSGLANTQYF

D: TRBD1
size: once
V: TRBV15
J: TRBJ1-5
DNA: TGTGCCACCACCGGGACAGGGGAGGATAGCAATCAGCCCCAGCATTTT
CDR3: CATTGTGEDSNQPQHF

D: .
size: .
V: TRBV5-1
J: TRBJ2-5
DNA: TGCGCCAGCAGCTTGGTGTCCTGGGAGACCCAGTACTTC
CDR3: CASSLVSWETQYF

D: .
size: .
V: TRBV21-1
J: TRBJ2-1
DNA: TGTGCCAGCAGCACAGGGGACAATGAGCAGTTCTTC
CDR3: CASSTGDNEQFF

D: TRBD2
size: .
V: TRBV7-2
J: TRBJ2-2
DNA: TGTGCCAGCAGCTTACCGACTAGCTCGGTCACCGGGGAGCTGTTTTTT
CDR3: CASSLPTSSVTGELFF

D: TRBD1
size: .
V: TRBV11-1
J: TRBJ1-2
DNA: TGTGCCAGCAGCGATACAGGGGGCGCTAACTATGGCTACACCTTC
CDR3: CASSDTGGANYGYTF

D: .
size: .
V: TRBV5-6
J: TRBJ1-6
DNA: TGTGCCAGTCGGTGGGGGGAATCACCCCTCCACTTT
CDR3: CASRWGESPLHF

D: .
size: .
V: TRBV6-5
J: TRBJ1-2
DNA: TGTGCCAGCAGTTACTCAACTAACTATGGCTACACCTTC
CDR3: CASSYSTNYGYTF

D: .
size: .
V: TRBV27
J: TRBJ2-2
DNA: TGTGCCAGCACGAGCGGAGCAAACGTCGCCGGGGAGCTGTTTTTT
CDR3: CASTSGANVAGELFF

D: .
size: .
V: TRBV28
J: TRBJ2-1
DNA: TGTGCCAGCAGTTCCGGGGGCTATGAGCAGTTCTTC
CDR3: CASSSGGYEQFF

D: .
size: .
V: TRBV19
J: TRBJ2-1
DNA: TGTGCCAGTAGTATAGGGGCAGGGGTGAATGAGCAGTTCTTC
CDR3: CASSIGAGVNEQFF

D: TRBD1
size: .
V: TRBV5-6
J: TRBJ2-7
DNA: TGTGCCAGCAGACTACAGGGGGCACTTTGGGAGCAGTACTTC
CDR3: CASRLQGALWEQYF